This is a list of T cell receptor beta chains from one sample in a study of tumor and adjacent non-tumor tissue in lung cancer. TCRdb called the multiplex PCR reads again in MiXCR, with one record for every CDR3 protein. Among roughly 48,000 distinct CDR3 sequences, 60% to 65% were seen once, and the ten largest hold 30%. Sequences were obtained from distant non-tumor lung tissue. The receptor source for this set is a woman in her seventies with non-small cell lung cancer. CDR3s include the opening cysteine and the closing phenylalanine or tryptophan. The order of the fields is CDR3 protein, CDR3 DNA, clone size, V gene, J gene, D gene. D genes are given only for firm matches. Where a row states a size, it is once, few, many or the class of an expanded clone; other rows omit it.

CDR3 protein: CASSLALAGLYKEQFF
CDR3 DNA: TGTGCCAGTAGCTTAGCCCTAGCGGGCCTGTACAAAGAACAGTTCTTC
clone size: .
V gene: TRBV11-1
J gene: TRBJ2-1
D gene: TRBD2

CDR3 protein: CAISESRASGDYNEQFF
CDR3 DNA: TGTGCCATCAGTGAGTCGCGAGCGAGCGGGGACTACAATGAGCAGTTCTTC
clone size: many
V gene: TRBV10-3
J gene: TRBJ2-1
D gene: TRBD2

CDR3 protein: CASKSREESYTDTQYF
CDR3 DNA: TGTGCCAGCAAGAGCCGCGAAGAATCCTACACAGATACGCAGTATTTT
clone size: many
V gene: TRBV2
J gene: TRBJ2-3
D gene: .

CDR3 protein: CASSLQVMNTEAFF
CDR3 DNA: TGCGCCAGCAGCTTACAGGTAATGAACACTGAAGCTTTCTTT
clone size: few
V gene: TRBV5-1
J gene: TRBJ1-1
D gene: .

CDR3 protein: CASSIRSGMGTGELFF
CDR3 DNA: TGTGCCAGTAGTATCCGGAGCGGGATGGGCACCGGGGAGCTGTTTTTT
clone size: few
V gene: TRBV19
J gene: TRBJ2-2
D gene: TRBD2

CDR3 protein: CANSILGIPQETQYF
CDR3 DNA: TGTGCCAACAGCATCCTCGGGATACCTCAAGAGACCCAGTACTTC
clone size: .
V gene: TRBV13
J gene: TRBJ2-5
D gene: .

CDR3 protein: CASRENTEAFF
CDR3 DNA: TGTGCCAGCAGGGAGAACACTGAAGCTTTCTTT
clone size: many
V gene: TRBV28
J gene: TRBJ1-1
D gene: .

CDR3 protein: CASTLASAGAGELFF
CDR3 DNA: TGTGCCAGCACACTCGCTAGCGCTGGCGCCGGCGAGCTGTTTTTT
clone size: .
V gene: TRBV2
J gene: TRBJ2-2
D gene: .

CDR3 protein: CANRKTVHNSPLHF
CDR3 DNA: TGTGCCAACAGGAAGACAGTGCATAATTCACCCCTCCACTTT
clone size: .
V gene: TRBV6-5
J gene: TRBJ1-6
D gene: .

CDR3 protein: CASRFRGRPLSSYEQYF
CDR3 DNA: TGTGCCAGCAGATTTAGGGGCAGGCCTTTGAGCTCCTACGAGCAGTACTTC
clone size: few
V gene: TRBV2
J gene: TRBJ2-7
D gene: .

CDR3 protein: CSAYGGSGAYEQYF
CDR3 DNA: TGCAGTGCTTACGGGGGATCAGGGGCCTACGAGCAGTACTTC
clone size: many
V gene: TRBV20-1
J gene: TRBJ2-7
D gene: .

CDR3 protein: CASSYPLDRDRAFF
CDR3 DNA: TGTGCCAGCAGTTACCCCCTAGACAGGGATCGAGCTTTCTTT
clone size: few
V gene: TRBV6-6
J gene: TRBJ1-1
D gene: TRBD1

CDR3 protein: CSVAQGTGQEAQYF
CDR3 DNA: TGCAGCGTCGCGCAAGGGACGGGACAAGAGGCCCAGTACTTC
clone size: .
V gene: TRBV29-1
J gene: TRBJ2-5
D gene: .

CDR3 protein: CASSLTLDLSNKQFF
CDR3 DNA: TGTGCCAGCAGCCTTACTCTGGACTTGTCCAATAAGCAGTTCTTC
clone size: .
V gene: TRBV5-6
J gene: TRBJ2-1
D gene: .

CDR3 protein: CSASGGGGARVNYGYTF
CDR3 DNA: TGCAGTGCTAGCGGCGGTGGGGGGGCTCGGGTTAACTATGGCTACACCTTC
clone size: many
V gene: TRBV20-1
J gene: TRBJ1-2
D gene: .

CDR3 protein: CASSSGLAGVQYF
CDR3 DNA: TGTGCCAGCAGCTCCGGACTAGCGGGAGTCCAGTACTTC
clone size: many
V gene: TRBV5-6
J gene: TRBJ2-5
D gene: TRBD2

CDR3 protein: CAMSTSAAQETQYF
CDR3 DNA: TGCGCCATGAGTACAAGTGCGGCCCAGGAGACCCAGTACTTC
clone size: .
V gene: TRBV10-2
J gene: TRBJ2-5
D gene: .

CDR3 protein: CAICPGIGLPYEQYF
CDR3 DNA: .
clone size: .
V gene: TRBV10-3
J gene: TRBJ2-7
D gene: .

CDR3 protein: CVSSLAGNGVYEQYF
CDR3 DNA: TGTGTCAGTAGCTTAGCGGGGAATGGGGTTTACGAGCAGTACTTC
clone size: .
V gene: TRBV7-9
J gene: TRBJ2-7
D gene: TRBD2

CDR3 protein: CASSPSRTYEQYF
CDR3 DNA: TGTGCCAGCAGCCCCAGCAGGACCTACGAGCAGTACTTC
clone size: many
V gene: TRBV7-9
J gene: TRBJ2-7
D gene: .

CDR3 protein: CASSFVLRGRQTEAFF
CDR3 DNA: TGTGCCAGCAGTTTCGTATTGCGGGGCAGGCAGACTGAAGCTTTCTTT
clone size: many
V gene: TRBV28
J gene: TRBJ1-1
D gene: .

CDR3 protein: CSVEGNLGDSKLYGYTF
CDR3 DNA: TGCAGCGTTGAAGGTAACTTAGGAGACAGCAAGCTATATGGTTACACCTTC
clone size: .
V gene: TRBV29-1
J gene: TRBJ1-2
D gene: .

CDR3 protein: CASNQPQREGQETQYF
CDR3 DNA: TGTGCCAGTAACCAACCCCAGCGGGAGGGCCAAGAGACCCAGTACTTC
clone size: .
V gene: TRBV6-5
J gene: TRBJ2-5
D gene: TRBD2

CDR3 protein: CASITQRASGRETQYF
CDR3 DNA: TGTGCCAGCATTACTCAGAGGGCTAGCGGGAGAGAGACCCAGTACTTC
clone size: .
V gene: TRBV2
J gene: TRBJ2-5
D gene: TRBD2

CDR3 protein: CASSLEWGLAGVNYNEQFF
CDR3 DNA: TGTGCCAGCAGCTTAGAGTGGGGACTAGCGGGAGTTAACTACAATGAGCAGTTCTTC
clone size: many
V gene: TRBV11-2
J gene: TRBJ2-1
D gene: TRBD2

CDR3 protein: CGSSSPLETQYF
CDR3 DNA: TGTGGCAGTAGCTCCCCCCTAGAGACCCAGTACTTC
clone size: .
V gene: TRBV12-3/TRBV12-4
J gene: TRBJ2-5
D gene: .

CDR3 protein: CASSFQGAKTEAFF
CDR3 DNA: TGCGCCAGCAGCTTCCAGGGGGCTAAGACTGAGGCTTTCTTT
clone size: .
V gene: TRBV4-1
J gene: TRBJ1-1
D gene: TRBD1

CDR3 protein: CSASAAHKSTRQYF
CDR3 DNA: TGCAGTGCATCCGCAGCGCACAAGTCTACGAGGCAGTACTTC
clone size: many
V gene: TRBV20-1
J gene: TRBJ2-7
D gene: .

CDR3 protein: CASNQDELATEYQKTQYF
CDR3 DNA: TGTGCCAGCAACCAAGATGAGCTAGCGACTGAGTACCAAAAGACCCAGTACTTC
clone size: few
V gene: TRBV4-2
J gene: TRBJ2-5
D gene: .

CDR3 protein: CASFYEREAPYNEKFF
CDR3 DNA: TGTGCCAGCTTTTATGAGCGGGAGGCTCCCTACAATGAAAAGTTCTTC
clone size: .
V gene: TRBV6-2/TRBV6-3
J gene: TRBJ2-1
D gene: TRBD2

CDR3 protein: CASSSDGFSYIEQFF
CDR3 DNA: TGTGCCAGCAGCTCTGACGGGTTCTCCTACATTGAGCAGTTCTTC
clone size: .
V gene: TRBV7-2
J gene: TRBJ2-1
D gene: .

CDR3 protein: CASSPPSQGSYEQYF
CDR3 DNA: TGTGCCAGCTCACCACCGTCTCAAGGCTCCTACGAGCAGTACTTC
clone size: few
V gene: TRBV18
J gene: TRBJ2-7
D gene: .

CDR3 protein: CASSQVLVVRTGGRDGIQYF
CDR3 DNA: TGCGCCAGCAGCCAAGTTCTGGTGGTCCGGACTGGCGGGAGAGACGGCATTCAGTATTTC
clone size: .
V gene: TRBV4-1
J gene: TRBJ2-4
D gene: TRBD2

CDR3 protein: CASSRDRDPTYEQYF
CDR3 DNA: TGTGCCAGCAGTCGAGACAGGGACCCGACCTACGAGCAGTACTTC
clone size: many
V gene: TRBV12-3/TRBV12-4
J gene: TRBJ2-7
D gene: TRBD1

CDR3 protein: CVSSYQGGIYAYTF
CDR3 DNA: TGTGTCAGCAGTTACCAGGGAGGGATCTATGCCTACACCTTC
clone size: .
V gene: TRBV6-5
J gene: TRBJ1-2
D gene: .

CDR3 protein: CASSLWDGDNSPLQF
CDR3 DNA: TGTGCCAGCAGCCTATGGGACGGGGATAATTCACCTCTCCAGTTT
clone size: few
V gene: TRBV4-2
J gene: TRBJ1-6
D gene: .

CDR3 protein: CASSLSSGRAGETQYF
CDR3 DNA: TGTGCCAGCAGCTTATCCAGCGGGAGGGCCGGGGAGACCCAGTACTTC
clone size: .
V gene: TRBV7-3
J gene: TRBJ2-5
D gene: TRBD2

CDR3 protein: CASSRDRSSGGTMDTQYF
CDR3 DNA: TGCGCCAGCAGCCGAGATCGGAGTAGCGGGGGAACTATGGATACGCAGTATTTT
clone size: .
V gene: TRBV4-1
J gene: TRBJ2-3
D gene: TRBD2

CDR3 protein: CSATGPVLHIQYF
CDR3 DNA: TGCAGTGCTACCGGGCCTGTCTTGCACATTCAGTACTTC
clone size: many
V gene: TRBV20-1
J gene: TRBJ2-4
D gene: .

CDR3 protein: CASSFNEGGQPQHF
CDR3 DNA: TGTGCCAGCAGTTTTAATGAGGGGGGCCAGCCCCAGCATTTT
clone size: few
V gene: TRBV28
J gene: TRBJ1-5
D gene: .

CDR3 protein: CASWGSGKAGGEQFF
CDR3 DNA: TGTGCCAGCTGGGGGAGCGGGAAGGCCGGAGGTGAGCAGTTCTTC
clone size: .
V gene: TRBV6-2/TRBV6-3
J gene: TRBJ2-1
D gene: TRBD2

CDR3 protein: CANSSWDSQDTEAFF
CDR3 DNA: TGTGCCAACAGTTCCTGGGACAGTCAGGACACTGAAGCTTTCTTT
clone size: .
V gene: TRBV28
J gene: TRBJ1-1
D gene: TRBD1

CDR3 protein: CVSSFSSYEQHF
CDR3 DNA: TGTGTCAGCAGTTTCAGTAGCTACGAGCAGCACTTC
clone size: .
V gene: TRBV6-6
J gene: TRBJ2-7
D gene: .

CDR3 protein: CATGTSESNTGELFF
CDR3 DNA: TGTGCCACAGGGACTAGCGAATCGAACACCGGGGAGCTGTTTTTT
clone size: .
V gene: TRBV24-1
J gene: TRBJ2-2
D gene: TRBD2